This TCR beta chain was captured by sequencing in a study of cytomegalovirus exposure and HLA in healthy donors. Findings and caveats of the study: Specificity for CMV antigens was confirmed in vitro for a few of the CMV-associated chains.

As concerns this clone: Its antigen is as yet unknown.

Both 60 Vbeta primers and 13 Jbeta primers went into the PCR. The protocol was immunoSEQ multiplex PCR, while the TCRdb copy is restricted to in-frame clones and leaves out a portion. This sample has approximately 190,000 clones, with roughly 81% found just once. Germline V gene sequence: CDR1 MDHEN, CDR2 SYDVKM. The CDR3 is 16 residues long. V was pared by 3 bases and J by 7 bases, with 8 bases of the junction left unmatched. V and J are TRBV28 and TRBJ2-1; 11 bases match TRBD1. The sequence was obtained from a woman aged 25 to 39 in good health and CMV-seropositive. The specimen was PBMCs. The CDR3 DNA reads TGTGCCAGCAGTTTGCCGGGACAGGGGGGGTGGAATGAGCAGTTCTTC. Translating gives CASSLPGQGGWNEQFF.